The TCR beta chain described here comes from a study of molecular identifiers for immune sequencing clone quantification. The CDR3 has 16 amino acids. V lost 4 bases and J 0 bases, leaving 15 bases between the germline ends. Previously described methods and listed TCR primers were used for bulk TCR libraries. TCRdb called the PCR reads again in MiXCR, with one record for every CDR3 protein. The table has roughly 50,000 distinct CDR3 sequences, around 25% seen once; the top ten hold 1.9%. Specimen: naive CD8+ T cells from blood, with Jurkat cell RNA spiked in. Subset here: FACS-sorted CD8+CD4-CCR7+CD45RA+ naive T cells. The source of this sequence is a human donor in good health. Some libraries in this study had Jurkat cell RNA spiked in. The V and J genes are TRBV12-3 or TRBV12-4 and TRBJ1-1; TRBD1 is a possible D gene (5 bases). CDR3 residues: CASSSSRGILNTEAFF. CDR3 nucleotide sequence: TGTGCCAGCAGTTCGTCCCGGGGGATTTTGAACACTGAAGCTTTCTTT.